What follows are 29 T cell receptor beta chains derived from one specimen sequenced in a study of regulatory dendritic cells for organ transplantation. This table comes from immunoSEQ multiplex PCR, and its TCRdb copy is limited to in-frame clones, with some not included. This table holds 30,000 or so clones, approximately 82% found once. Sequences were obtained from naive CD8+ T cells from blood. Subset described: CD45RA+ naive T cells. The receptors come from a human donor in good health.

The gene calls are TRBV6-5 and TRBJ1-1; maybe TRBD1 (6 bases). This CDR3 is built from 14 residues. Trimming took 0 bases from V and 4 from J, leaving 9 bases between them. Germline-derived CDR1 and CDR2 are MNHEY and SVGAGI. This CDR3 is CASSYSQGTTEAFF. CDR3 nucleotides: TGTGCCAGCAGTTACTCGCAGGGGACCACTGAAGCTTTCTTT.

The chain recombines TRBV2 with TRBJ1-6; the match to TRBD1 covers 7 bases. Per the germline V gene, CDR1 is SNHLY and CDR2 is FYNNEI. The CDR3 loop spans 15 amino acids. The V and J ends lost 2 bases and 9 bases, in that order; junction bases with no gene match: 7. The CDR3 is CASSERDNRGSPLHF. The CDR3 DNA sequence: TGTGCCAGCAGTGAAAGGGACAACAGGGGTTCACCCCTCCACTTT.

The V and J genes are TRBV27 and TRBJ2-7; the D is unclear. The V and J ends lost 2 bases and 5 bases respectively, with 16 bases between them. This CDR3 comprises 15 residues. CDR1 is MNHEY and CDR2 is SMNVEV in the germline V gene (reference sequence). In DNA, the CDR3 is TGTGCCAGCAGTTTAGGTGCCGGAGCGTCCCACGAGCAGTACTTC. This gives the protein CASSLGAGASHEQYF.

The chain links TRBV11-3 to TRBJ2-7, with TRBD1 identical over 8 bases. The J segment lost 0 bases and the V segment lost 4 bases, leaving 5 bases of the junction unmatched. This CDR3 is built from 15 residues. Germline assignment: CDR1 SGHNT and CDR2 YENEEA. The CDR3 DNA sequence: TGTGCCAGCAGCTCCTGGACAGGGAGCTCCTACGAGCAGTACTTC. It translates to CASSSWTGSSYEQYF.

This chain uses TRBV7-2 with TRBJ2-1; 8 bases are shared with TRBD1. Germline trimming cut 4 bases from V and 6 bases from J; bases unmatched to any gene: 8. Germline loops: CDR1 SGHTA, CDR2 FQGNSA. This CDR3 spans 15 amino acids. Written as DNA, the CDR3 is TGTGCCAGCAGCTGGCAACAGGGGGGTCTCAATGAGCAGTTCTTC. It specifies CASSWQQGGLNEQFF.

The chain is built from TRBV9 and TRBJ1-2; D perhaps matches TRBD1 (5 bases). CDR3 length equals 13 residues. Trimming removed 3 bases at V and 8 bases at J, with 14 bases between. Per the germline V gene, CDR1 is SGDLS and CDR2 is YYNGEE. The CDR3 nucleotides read TGTGCCAGCAGCGGGGAAGGGGTACACGGCTACACCTTC. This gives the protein CASSGEGVHGYTF.

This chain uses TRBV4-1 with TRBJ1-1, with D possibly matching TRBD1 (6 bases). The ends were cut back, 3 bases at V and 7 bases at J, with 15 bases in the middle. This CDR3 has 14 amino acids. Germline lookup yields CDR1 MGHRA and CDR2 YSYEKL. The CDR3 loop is CASSHLGAEGEAFF. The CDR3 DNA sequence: TGCGCCAGCAGCCATTTGGGGGCTGAGGGTGAAGCTTTCTTT.

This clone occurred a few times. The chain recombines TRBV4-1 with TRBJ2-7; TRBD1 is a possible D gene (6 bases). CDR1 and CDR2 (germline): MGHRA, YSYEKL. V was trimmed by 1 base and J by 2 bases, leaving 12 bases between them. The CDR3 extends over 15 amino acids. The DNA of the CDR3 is TGCGCCAGCAGCCAAGGGTGGGGACAAGCCTACGAGCAGTACTTC. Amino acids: CASSQGWGQAYEQYF.

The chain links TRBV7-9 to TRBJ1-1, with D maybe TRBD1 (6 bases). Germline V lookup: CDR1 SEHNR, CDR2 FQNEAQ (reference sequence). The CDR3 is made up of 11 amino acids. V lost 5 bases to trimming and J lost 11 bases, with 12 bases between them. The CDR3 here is CASSLRGRAFF. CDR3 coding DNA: TGTGCCAGCAGCCTCAGGGGTAGGGCTTTCTTT.

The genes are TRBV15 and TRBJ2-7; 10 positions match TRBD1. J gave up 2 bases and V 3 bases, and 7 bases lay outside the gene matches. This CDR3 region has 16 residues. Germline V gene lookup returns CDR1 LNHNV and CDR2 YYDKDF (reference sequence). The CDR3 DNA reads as TGTGCCACCAGCAGGGTCCCGGGACAGGGGCCCTACGAGCAGTACTTC. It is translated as CATSRVPGQGPYEQYF.

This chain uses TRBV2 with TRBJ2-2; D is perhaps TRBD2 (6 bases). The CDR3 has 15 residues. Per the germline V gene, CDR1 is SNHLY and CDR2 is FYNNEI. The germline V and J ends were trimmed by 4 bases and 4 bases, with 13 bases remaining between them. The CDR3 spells CASSVSSGTTGELFF. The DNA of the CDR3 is TGTGCCAGCAGTGTTAGTAGCGGCACCACCGGGGAGCTGTTTTTT.

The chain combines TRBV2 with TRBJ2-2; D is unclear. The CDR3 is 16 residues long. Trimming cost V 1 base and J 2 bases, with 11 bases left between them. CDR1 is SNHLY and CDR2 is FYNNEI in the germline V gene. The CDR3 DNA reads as TGTGCCAGCAGTGAAGACAGTAACCCCAACACCGGGGAGCTGTTTTTT. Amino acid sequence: CASSEDSNPNTGELFF. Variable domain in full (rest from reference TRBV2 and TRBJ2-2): EPEVTQTPSHQVTQMGQEVILRCVPISNHLYFYWYRQILGQKVEFLVSFYNNEISEKSEIFDDQFSVERPDGSNFTLKIRSTKLEDSAMYFCASSEDSNPNTGELFFGEGSRLTVL.

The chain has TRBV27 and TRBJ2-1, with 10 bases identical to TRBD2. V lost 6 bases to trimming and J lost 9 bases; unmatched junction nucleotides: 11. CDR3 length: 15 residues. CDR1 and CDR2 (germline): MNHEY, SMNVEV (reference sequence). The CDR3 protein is CASSLSGGGSGEQFF. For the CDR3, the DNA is TGTGCCAGCAGCCTGAGCGGGGGGGGTTCAGGTGAGCAGTTCTTC.

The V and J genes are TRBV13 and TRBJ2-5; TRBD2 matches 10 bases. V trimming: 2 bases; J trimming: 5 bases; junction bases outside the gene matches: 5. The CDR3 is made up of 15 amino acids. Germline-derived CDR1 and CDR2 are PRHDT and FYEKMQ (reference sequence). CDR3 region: CASSLHSGGLETQYF. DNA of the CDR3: TGTGCCAGCAGCTTACATAGCGGGGGGTTGGAGACCCAGTACTTC.

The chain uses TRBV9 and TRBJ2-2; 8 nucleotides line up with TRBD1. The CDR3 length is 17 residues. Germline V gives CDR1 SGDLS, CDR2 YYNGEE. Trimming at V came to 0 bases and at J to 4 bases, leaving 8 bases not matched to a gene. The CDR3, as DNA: TGTGCCAGCAGCGTAGGCCAGGGGGCTGGTAGCACCGGGGAGCTGTTTTTT. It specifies CASSVGQGAGSTGELFF.

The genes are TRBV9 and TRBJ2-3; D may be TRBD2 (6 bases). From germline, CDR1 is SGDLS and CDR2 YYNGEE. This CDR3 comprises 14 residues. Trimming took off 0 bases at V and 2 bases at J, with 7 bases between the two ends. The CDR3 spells CASSVEDYTDTQYF. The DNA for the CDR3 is TGTGCCAGCAGCGTAGAGGACTACACAGATACGCAGTATTTT.

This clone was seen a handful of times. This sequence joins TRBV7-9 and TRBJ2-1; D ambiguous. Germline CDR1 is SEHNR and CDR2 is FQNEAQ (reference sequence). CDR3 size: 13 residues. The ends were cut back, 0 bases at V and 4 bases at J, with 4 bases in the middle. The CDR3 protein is CASSLASYNEQFF. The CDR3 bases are TGTGCCAGCAGCTTAGCCAGTTACAATGAGCAGTTCTTC.

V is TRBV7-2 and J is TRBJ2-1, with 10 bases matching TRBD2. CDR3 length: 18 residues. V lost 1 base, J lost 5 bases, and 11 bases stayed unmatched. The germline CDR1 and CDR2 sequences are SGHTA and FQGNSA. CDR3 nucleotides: TGTGCCAGCAGCTTAGGAGTCGGAGCGGGGGGGCACCACAATGAGCAGTTCTTC. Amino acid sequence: CASSLGVGAGGHHNEQFF.

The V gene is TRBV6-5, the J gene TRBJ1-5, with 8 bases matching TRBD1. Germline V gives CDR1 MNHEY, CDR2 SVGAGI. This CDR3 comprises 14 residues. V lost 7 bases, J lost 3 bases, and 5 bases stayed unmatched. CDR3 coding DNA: TGTGCCAGCAAAAGGACAGGGCTCAATCAGCCCCAGCATTTT. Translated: CASKRTGLNQPQHF.

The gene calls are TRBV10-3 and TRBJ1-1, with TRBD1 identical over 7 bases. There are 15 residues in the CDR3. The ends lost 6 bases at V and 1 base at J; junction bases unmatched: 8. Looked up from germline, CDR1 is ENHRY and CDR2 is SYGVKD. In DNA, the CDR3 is TGTGCCATCAGAGCCCGACAGGGACCGAACACTGAAGCTTTCTTT. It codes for CAIRARQGPNTEAFF.

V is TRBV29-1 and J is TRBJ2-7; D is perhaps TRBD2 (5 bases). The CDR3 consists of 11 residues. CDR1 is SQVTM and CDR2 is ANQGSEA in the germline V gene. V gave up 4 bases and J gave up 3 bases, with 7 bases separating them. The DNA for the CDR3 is TGCAGCGTTGGGGCGGGCTACGAGCAGTACTTC. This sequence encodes CSVGAGYEQYF.

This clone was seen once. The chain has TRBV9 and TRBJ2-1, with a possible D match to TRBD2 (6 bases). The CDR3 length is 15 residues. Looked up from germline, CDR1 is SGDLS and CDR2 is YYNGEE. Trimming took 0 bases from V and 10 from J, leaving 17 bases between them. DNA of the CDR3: TGTGCCAGCAGCGTAGAAATGGGGAGGAACGACGAGCAGTTCTTC. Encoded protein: CASSVEMGRNDEQFF.

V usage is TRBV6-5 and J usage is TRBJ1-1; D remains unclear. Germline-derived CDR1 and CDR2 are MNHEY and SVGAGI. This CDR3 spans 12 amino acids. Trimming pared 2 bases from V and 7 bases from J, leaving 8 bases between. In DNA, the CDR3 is TGTGCCAGCAGTTACAAAGGGAGTGAAGCTTTCTTT. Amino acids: CASSYKGSEAFF.

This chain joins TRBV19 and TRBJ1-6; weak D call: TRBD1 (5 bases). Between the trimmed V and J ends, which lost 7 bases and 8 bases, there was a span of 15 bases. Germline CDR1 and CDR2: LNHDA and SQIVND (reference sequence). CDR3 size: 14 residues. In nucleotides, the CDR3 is TGTGCCAGTAACCCGGGGGACTTGTATTCACCCCTCCACTTT. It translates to CASNPGDLYSPLHF.

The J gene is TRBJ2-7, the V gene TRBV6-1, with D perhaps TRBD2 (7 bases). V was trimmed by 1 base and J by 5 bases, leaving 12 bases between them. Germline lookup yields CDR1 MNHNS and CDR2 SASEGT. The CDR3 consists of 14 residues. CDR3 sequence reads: CASSEEGGIHEQYF. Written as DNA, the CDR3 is TGTGCCAGCAGTGAAGAGGGGGGGATCCACGAGCAGTACTTC.

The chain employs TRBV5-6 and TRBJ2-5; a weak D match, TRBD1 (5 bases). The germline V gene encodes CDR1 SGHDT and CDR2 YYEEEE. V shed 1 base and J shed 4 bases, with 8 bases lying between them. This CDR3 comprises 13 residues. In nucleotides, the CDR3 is TGTGCCAGCAGCTTGTCTAGGGGAGAGACCCAGTACTTC. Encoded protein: CASSLSRGETQYF.

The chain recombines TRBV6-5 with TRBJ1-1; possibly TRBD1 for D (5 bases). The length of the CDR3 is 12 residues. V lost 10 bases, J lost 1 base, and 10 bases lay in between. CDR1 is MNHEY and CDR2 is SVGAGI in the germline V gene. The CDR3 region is CATTGGNTEAFF. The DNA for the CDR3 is TGTGCCACTACAGGTGGGAACACTGAAGCTTTCTTT.

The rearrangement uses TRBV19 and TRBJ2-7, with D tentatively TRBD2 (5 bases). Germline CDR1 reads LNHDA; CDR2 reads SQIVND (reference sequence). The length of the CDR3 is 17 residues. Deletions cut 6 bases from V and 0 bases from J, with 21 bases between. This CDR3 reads CASRISDGNTPSYEQYF. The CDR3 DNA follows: TGTGCCAGTAGGATCTCGGACGGGAATACTCCCTCCTACGAGCAGTACTTC.

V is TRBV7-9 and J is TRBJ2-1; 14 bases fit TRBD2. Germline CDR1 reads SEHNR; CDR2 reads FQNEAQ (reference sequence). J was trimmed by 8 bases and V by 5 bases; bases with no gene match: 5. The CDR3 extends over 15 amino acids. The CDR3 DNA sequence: TGTGCCAGCAGCCCCGGGACTAGCGGGGGCGATGAGCAGTTCTTC. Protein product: CASSPGTSGGDEQFF.